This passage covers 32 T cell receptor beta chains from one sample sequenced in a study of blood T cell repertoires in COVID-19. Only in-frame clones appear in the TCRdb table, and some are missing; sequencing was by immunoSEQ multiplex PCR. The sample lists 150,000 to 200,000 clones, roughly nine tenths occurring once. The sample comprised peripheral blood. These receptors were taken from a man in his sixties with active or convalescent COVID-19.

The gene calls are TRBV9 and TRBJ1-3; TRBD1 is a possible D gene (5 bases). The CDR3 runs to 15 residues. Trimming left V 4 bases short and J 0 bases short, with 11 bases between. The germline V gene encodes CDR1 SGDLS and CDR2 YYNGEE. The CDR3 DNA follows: TGTGCCAGCAGCATTCAGGGATCCTCTGGAAACACCATATATTTT. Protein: CASSIQGSSGNTIYF.

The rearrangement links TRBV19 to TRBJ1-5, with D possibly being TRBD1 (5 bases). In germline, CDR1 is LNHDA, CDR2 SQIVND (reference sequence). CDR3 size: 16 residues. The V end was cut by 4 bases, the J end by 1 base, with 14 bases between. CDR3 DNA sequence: TGTGCCAGTAGTACATCTGACAGAGGAAGCAATCAGCCCCAGCATTTT. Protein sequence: CASSTSDRGSNQPQHF.

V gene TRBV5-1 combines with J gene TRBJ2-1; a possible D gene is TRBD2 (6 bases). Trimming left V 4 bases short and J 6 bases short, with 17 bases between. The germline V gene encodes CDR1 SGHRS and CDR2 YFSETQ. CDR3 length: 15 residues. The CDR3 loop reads CASSGGLPPSNEQFF. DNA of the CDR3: TGCGCCAGCAGCGGGGGACTCCCCCCCTCCAATGAGCAGTTCTTC.

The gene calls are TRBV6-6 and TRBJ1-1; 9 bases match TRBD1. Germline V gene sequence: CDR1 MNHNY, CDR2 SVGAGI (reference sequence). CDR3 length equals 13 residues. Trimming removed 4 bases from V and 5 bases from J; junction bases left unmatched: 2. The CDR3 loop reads CASSWDRETEAFF. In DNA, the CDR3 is TGTGCCAGCAGTTGGGACAGGGAGACTGAAGCTTTCTTT.

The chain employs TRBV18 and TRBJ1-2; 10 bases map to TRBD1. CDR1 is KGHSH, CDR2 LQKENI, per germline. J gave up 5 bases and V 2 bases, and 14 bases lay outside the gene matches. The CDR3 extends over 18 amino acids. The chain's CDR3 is CASSPSGTGAWGRYGYTF. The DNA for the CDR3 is TGTGCCAGCTCACCATCCGGGACAGGGGCCTGGGGCCGTTATGGCTACACCTTC.

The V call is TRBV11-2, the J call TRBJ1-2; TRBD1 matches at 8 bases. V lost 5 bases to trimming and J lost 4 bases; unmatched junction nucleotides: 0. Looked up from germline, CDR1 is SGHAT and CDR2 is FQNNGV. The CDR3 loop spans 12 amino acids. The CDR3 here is CASSGQGYGYTF. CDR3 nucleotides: TGTGCCAGCAGCGGACAGGGCTATGGCTACACCTTC.

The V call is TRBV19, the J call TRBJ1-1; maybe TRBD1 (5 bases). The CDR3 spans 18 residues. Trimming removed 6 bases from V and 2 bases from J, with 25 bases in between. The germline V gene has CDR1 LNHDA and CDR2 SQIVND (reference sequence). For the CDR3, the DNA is TGTGCCAGTAGCAGCGAACGACCCCTAACAGGTGCCAACACTGAAGCTTTCTTT. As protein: CASSSERPLTGANTEAFF.

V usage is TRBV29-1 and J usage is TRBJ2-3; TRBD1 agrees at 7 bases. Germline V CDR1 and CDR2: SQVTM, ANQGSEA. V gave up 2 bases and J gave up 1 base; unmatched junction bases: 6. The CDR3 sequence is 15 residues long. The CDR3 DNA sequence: TGCAGCGTTGAAAAGTTTGGACAGGGCACAGATACGCAGTATTTT. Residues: CSVEKFGQGTDTQYF.

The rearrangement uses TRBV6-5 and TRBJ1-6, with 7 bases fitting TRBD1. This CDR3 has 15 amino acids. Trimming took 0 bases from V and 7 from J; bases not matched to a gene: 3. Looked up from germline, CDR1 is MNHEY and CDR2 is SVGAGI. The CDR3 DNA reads TGTGCCAGCAGTTACTCGACAGGGTTAAATTCACCCCTCCACTTT. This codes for CASSYSTGLNSPLHF.

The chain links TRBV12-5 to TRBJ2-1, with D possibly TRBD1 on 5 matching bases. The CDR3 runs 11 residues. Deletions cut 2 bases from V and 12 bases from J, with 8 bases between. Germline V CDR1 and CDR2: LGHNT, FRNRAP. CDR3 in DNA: TGTGCTAGTGGTTTGTATAGGGGGCAGTTCTTC. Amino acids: CASGLYRGQFF.

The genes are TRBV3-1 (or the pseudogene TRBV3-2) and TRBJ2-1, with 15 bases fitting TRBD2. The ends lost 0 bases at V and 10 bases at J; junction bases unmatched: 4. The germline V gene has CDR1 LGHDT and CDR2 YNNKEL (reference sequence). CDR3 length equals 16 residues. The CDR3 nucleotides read TGTGCCAGCAGCCAAGATCCCGGACTAGCGGGAGGGGAGCAGTTCTTC. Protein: CASSQDPGLAGGEQFF.

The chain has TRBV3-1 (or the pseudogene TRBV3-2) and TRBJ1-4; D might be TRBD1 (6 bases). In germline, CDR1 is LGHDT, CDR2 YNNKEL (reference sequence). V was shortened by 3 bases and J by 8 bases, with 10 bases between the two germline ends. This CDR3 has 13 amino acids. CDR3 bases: TGTGCCAGCAGCCAGGGGGCAGGAGAAAAACTGTTTTTT. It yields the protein CASSQGAGEKLFF.

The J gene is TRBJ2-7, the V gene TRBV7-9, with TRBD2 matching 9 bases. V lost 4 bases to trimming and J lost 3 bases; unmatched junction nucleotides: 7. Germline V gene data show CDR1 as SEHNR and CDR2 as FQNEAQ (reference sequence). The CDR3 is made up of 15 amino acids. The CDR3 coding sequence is TGTGCCAGCAGCTCCATCCTACTAGCGGGCTACGAGCAGTACTTC. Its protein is CASSSILLAGYEQYF.

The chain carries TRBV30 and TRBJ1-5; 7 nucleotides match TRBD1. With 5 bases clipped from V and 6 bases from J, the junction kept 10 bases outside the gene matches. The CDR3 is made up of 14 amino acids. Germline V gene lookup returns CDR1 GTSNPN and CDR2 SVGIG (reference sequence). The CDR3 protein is CAWEARGGGQPQHF. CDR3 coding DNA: TGTGCCTGGGAGGCGAGAGGGGGCGGTCAGCCCCAGCATTTT.

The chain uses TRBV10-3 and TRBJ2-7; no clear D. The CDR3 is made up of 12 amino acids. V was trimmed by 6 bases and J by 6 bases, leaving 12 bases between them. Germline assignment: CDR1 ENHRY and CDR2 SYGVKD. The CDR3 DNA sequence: TGTGCCATCAGCGTTAGACCGGGCGAGCAGTACTTC. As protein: CAISVRPGEQYF.

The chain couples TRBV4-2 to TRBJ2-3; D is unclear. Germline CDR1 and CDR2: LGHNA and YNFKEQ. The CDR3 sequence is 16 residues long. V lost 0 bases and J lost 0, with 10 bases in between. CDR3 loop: CASSQESEYSTDTQYF. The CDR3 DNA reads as TGTGCCAGCAGCCAAGAATCGGAGTATAGCACAGATACGCAGTATTTT.

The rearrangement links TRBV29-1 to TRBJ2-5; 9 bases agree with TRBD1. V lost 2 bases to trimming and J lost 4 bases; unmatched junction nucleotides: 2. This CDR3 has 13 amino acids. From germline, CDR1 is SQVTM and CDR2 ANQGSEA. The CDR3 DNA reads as TGCAGCGTTGAATTGGGACAGGGAGAGACCCAGTACTTC. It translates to CSVELGQGETQYF.

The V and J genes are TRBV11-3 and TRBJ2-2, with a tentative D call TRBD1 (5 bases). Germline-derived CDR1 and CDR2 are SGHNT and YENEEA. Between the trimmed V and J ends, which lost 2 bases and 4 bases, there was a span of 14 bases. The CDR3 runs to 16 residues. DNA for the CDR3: TGTGCCAGCAGCTTATATATGGGGCGGACCACCGGGGAGCTGTTTTTT. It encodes CASSLYMGRTTGELFF.

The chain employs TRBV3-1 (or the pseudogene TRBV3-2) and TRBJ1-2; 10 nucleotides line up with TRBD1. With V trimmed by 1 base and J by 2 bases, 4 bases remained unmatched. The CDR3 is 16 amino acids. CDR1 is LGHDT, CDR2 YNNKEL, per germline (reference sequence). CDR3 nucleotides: TGTGCCAGCAGCCAAGCCCGACAGGGGGCGAACTATGGCTACACCTTC. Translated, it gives CASSQARQGANYGYTF.

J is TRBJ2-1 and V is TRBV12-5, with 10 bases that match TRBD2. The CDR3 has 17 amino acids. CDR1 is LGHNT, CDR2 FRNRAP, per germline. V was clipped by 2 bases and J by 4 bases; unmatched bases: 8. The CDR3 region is CASGLFRSSGSYNEQFF. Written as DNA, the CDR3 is TGTGCTAGTGGTTTGTTCCGATCTAGCGGGAGTTACAATGAGCAGTTCTTC.

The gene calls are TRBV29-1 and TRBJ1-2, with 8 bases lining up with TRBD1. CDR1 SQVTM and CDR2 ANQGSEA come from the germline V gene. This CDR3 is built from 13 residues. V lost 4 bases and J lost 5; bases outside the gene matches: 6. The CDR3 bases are TGCAGCGTTGGACTACAGGGGGGGTATGGCTACACCTTC. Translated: CSVGLQGGYGYTF.

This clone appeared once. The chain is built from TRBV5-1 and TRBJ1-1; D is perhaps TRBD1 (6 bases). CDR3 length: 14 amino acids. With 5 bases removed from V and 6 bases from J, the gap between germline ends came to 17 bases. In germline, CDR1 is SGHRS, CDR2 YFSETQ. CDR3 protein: CASRPTGGGPEAFF. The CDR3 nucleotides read TGCGCCAGCAGGCCCACGGGGGGCGGACCTGAAGCTTTCTTT.

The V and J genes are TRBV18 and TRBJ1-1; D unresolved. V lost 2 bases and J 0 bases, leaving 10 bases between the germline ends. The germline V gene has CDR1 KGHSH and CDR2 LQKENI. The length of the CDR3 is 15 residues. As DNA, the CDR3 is TGTGCCAGCTCACCAGCTCGAGTTTTGAACACTGAAGCTTTCTTT. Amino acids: CASSPARVLNTEAFF.

CDR3: CASSQTSGLEAFF. DNA for the CDR3: TGTGCCAGCAGCCAAACCTCTGGGCTTGAAGCTTTCTTT. The chain employs TRBV4-2 and TRBJ1-1; D is unclear. The CDR3 is 13 residues long. CDR1 is LGHNA and CDR2 is YNFKEQ in the germline V gene. V lost 2 bases and J 7 bases, leaving 11 bases between the germline ends.

The CDR3 is CASNGVVGARGNSPLHF. DNA for the CDR3: TGTGCCAGCAACGGGGTTGTGGGGGCTCGGGGTAATTCACCCCTCCACTTT. This chain connects TRBV2 to TRBJ1-6; tentatively, D is TRBD1 (6 bases). Trimming cost V 7 bases and J 6 bases, with 22 bases left between them. The CDR3 has 17 amino acids. CDR1 SNHLY and CDR2 FYNNEI come from the germline V gene.

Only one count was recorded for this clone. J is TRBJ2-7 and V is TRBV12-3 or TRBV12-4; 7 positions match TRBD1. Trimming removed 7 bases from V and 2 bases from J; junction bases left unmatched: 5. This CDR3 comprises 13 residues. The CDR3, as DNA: TGTGCCAGCAACCTAGGGGGCACCTACGAGCAGTACTTC. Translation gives CASNLGGTYEQYF.

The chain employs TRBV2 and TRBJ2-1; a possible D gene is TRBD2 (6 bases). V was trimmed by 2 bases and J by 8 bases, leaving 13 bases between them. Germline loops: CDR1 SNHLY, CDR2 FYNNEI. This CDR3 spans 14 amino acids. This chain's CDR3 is CASSETGEGHEQFF. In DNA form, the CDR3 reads TGTGCCAGCAGTGAAACGGGAGAAGGTCATGAGCAGTTCTTC. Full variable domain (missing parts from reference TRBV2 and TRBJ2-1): EPEVTQTPSHQVTQMGQEVILRCVPISNHLYFYWYRQILGQKVEFLVSFYNNEISEKSEIFDDQFSVERPDGSNFTLKIRSTKLEDSAMYFCASSETGEGHEQFFGPGTRLTVL.

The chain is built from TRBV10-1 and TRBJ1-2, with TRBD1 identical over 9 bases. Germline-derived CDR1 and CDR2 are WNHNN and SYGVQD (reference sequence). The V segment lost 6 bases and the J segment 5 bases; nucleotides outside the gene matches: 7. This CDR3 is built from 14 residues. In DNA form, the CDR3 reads TGCGCCAGCAGCGCCGGGACAGGGATTTATGGCTACACCTTC. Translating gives CASSAGTGIYGYTF.

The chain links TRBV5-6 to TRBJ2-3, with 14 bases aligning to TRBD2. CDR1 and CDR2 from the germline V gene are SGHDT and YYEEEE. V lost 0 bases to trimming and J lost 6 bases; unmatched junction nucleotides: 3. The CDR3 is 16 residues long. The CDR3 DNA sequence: TGTGCCAGCAGCTTGGCTGGACTAGCGGGAGGTGATACGCAGTATTTT. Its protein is CASSLAGLAGGDTQYF. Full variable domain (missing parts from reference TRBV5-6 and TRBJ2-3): DAGVTQSPTHLIKTRGQQVTLRCSPKSGHDTVSWYQQALGQGPQFIFQYYEEEERQRGNFPDRFSGHQFPNYSSELNVNALLLGDSALYLCASSLAGLAGGDTQYFGPGTRLTVL.

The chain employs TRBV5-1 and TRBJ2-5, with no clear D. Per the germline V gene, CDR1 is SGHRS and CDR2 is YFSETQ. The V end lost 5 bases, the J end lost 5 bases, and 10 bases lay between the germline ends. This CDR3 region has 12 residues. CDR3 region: CASRVMEETQYF. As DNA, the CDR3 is TGCGCCAGCAGGGTGATGGAGGAGACCCAGTACTTC.

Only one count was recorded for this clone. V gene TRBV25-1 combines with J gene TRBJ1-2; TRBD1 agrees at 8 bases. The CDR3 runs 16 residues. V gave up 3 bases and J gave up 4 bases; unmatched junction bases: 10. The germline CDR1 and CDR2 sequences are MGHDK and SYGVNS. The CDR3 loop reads CASSDSRDRWGYGYTF. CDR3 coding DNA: TGTGCCAGCAGTGATTCCCGGGACAGGTGGGGCTATGGCTACACCTTC.

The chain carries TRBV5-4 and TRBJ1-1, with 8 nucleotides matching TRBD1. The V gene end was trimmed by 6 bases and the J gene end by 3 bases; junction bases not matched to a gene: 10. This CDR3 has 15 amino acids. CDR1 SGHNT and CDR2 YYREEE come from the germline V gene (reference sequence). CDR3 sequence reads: CASTLGRGRDTEAFF. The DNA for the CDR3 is TGTGCCAGCACCTTAGGCAGGGGGCGGGACACTGAAGCTTTCTTT.